These 21 T cell receptor beta chains were sequenced from one sample in a study of OX40 agonist ivuxolimab in advanced cancers. TCRdb's table, derived via immunoSEQ multiplex PCR, lists solely in-frame clones and lacks some. This sample has tens of thousands of clones, with roughly 87% found just once. The source was CD4+ or CD8+ T cells sorted from blood, collected in a trial of the OX40 agonist ivuxolimab. The receptors were sampled from an adult with an advanced solid tumor such as melanoma, head and neck, liver or kidney cancer.

The J gene is TRBJ1-4, the V gene TRBV5-4; weak D call: TRBD1 (5 bases). V was trimmed by 4 bases and J by 8 bases, leaving 15 bases between them. The CDR3 extends over 14 amino acids. Germline V lookup: CDR1 SGHNT, CDR2 YYREEE (reference sequence). The DNA for the CDR3 is TGTGCCAGCAGCATGGGGGGGGTTAGAGAAAAACTGTTTTTT. This codes for CASSMGGVREKLFF.

This chain joins TRBV18 and TRBJ1-1; D is unclear. Per germline, CDR1 KGHSH and CDR2 LQKENI. V lost 6 bases and J 5 bases, leaving 16 bases between the germline ends. CDR3 length equals 14 residues. The CDR3 protein is CASSREQVETEAFF. The CDR3 DNA is TGTGCCAGCTCGCGGGAGCAGGTCGAGACTGAAGCTTTCTTT. The complete variable domain, with remaining parts taken from reference TRBV18 and TRBJ1-1, reads NAGVMQNPRHLVRRRGQEARLRCSPMKGHSHVYWYRQLPEEGLKFMVYLQKENIIDESGMPKERFSAEFPKEGPSILRIQQVVRGDSAAYFCASSREQVETEAFFGQGTRLTVV.

This clone showed up just once. V usage is TRBV7-2 and J usage is TRBJ2-5; D might be TRBD1 (5 bases). This CDR3 spans 15 amino acids. V was trimmed by 3 bases and J by 3 bases, leaving 14 bases between them. Germline assignment: CDR1 SGHTA and CDR2 FQGNSA. The CDR3 coding sequence is TGTGCCAGCAGCTTCGGACAACTGCTGAAAGAGACCCAGTACTTC. It encodes CASSFGQLLKETQYF.

The J gene is TRBJ2-7, the V gene TRBV19; unclear D gene. Germline CDR1 reads LNHDA; CDR2 reads SQIVND (reference sequence). V was shortened by 11 bases and J by 1 base, with 18 bases between the two germline ends. The length of the CDR3 is 14 residues. CDR3 in amino acids: CASNADLLSYEQYF. The CDR3 bases are TGTGCCTCCAACGCGGACCTTCTTTCCTACGAGCAGTACTTC.

CDR3 region: CASSRQFSMAGELFF. The CDR3 region has the DNA TGTGCCAGCTCACGTCAATTTAGTATGGCCGGGGAGCTGTTTTTT. The V gene is TRBV18, the J gene TRBJ2-2, with unresolved D. This CDR3 has 15 amino acids. With 4 bases removed from V and 6 bases from J, the gap between germline ends came to 15 bases. The germline V gene has CDR1 KGHSH and CDR2 LQKENI.

The chain employs TRBV5-4 and TRBJ2-7; 8 positions match TRBD2. Germline V lookup: CDR1 SGHNT, CDR2 YYREEE (reference sequence). Trimming at V came to 3 bases and at J to 5 bases, leaving 13 bases not matched to a gene. The CDR3 runs 16 residues. CDR3 nucleotides: TGTGCCAGCAGCTGGGACGGAGGGACTAGGACCCACGAGCAGTACTTC. Amino acids: CASSWDGGTRTHEQYF.

CDR3: CASSLNGEVADTQYF. The CDR3 DNA reads as TGCGCCAGCAGCTTGAACGGCGAGGTTGCAGATACGCAGTATTTT. The rearrangement links TRBV5-1 to TRBJ2-3, with D uncertain. The germline gives CDR1 SGHRS, CDR2 YFSETQ. V was shortened by 1 base and J by 4 bases, with 13 bases between the two germline ends. This CDR3 region has 15 residues. Full variable domain (missing parts from reference TRBV5-1 and TRBJ2-3): KAGVTQTPRYLIKTRGQQVTLSCSPISGHRSVSWYQQTPGQGLQFLFEYFSETQRNKGNFPGRFSGRQFSNSRSEMNVSTLELGDSALYLCASSLNGEVADTQYFGPGTRLTVL.

This clone turned up a few times. The rearrangement links TRBV19 to TRBJ1-1; D remains ambiguous. The CDR3 has 13 residues. Germline assignment: CDR1 LNHDA and CDR2 SQIVND (reference sequence). Between the trimmed V and J ends, which lost 1 base and 1 base, there was a span of 4 bases. The CDR3 region is CASSIVRNTEAFF. Here the CDR3 DNA reads TGTGCCAGTAGTATAGTGAGGAACACTGAAGCTTTCTTT.

CDR3 sequence (DNA): TGTGCCAGCTCTCTACGACTTGGACTAGCGGGAGGGTCGTACGAGCAGTACTTC. This translates into CASSLRLGLAGGSYEQYF. This sequence joins TRBV18 and TRBJ2-7; 15 bases align to TRBD2. The CDR3 consists of 18 residues. Germline CDR1 reads KGHSH; CDR2 reads LQKENI. The junction had 13 bases not matched to a gene; V was cut back by 6 bases and J by 4 bases.

CDR3 amino acids: CASSVATYTGELFF. The CDR3 coding sequence is TGTGCCAGCAGCGTAGCGACCTACACCGGGGAGCTGTTTTTT. The J gene is TRBJ2-2, the V gene TRBV9, with D unresolved. The germline V gene has CDR1 SGDLS and CDR2 YYNGEE. Trimming took off 0 bases at V and 3 bases at J, with 6 bases between the two ends. The CDR3 loop spans 14 amino acids.

The chain uses TRBV6-5 and TRBJ2-7; D might be TRBD2 (6 bases). Germline V gene lookup returns CDR1 MNHEY and CDR2 SVGAGI. CDR3 length: 13 amino acids. V lost 2 bases and J lost 4, with 9 bases in between. Written as DNA, the CDR3 is TGTGCCAGCAGTTACCAGGAGGGATACGAGCAGTACTTC. This gives the protein CASSYQEGYEQYF.

This sequence joins TRBV28 and TRBJ2-7, with 10 bases lining up with TRBD2. The V gene end was trimmed by 6 bases and the J gene end by 6 bases; junction bases not matched to a gene: 8. The CDR3 length is 14 residues. The germline V gene encodes CDR1 MDHEN and CDR2 SYDVKM. Written as DNA, the CDR3 is TGTGCCAGCAGCCCCTCGCTAGCGGGAGTCGAGCAGTACTTC. This sequence encodes CASSPSLAGVEQYF.

The chain links TRBV18 to TRBJ2-7; no clear D gene. The V end was cut by 6 bases, the J end by 7 bases, with 16 bases between. Germline V gene lookup returns CDR1 KGHSH and CDR2 LQKENI. The CDR3 sequence is 13 residues long. The CDR3 DNA is TGTGCCAGCTCCCTAAACACCCCTAGGGAGCAGTACTTC. Amino acids: CASSLNTPREQYF.

This sequence joins TRBV7-3 and TRBJ1-1; possible D gene TRBD1, 6 bases. The germline gives CDR1 SGHTA, CDR2 FQGTGA. Trimming pared 2 bases from V and 5 bases from J, leaving 15 bases between. This CDR3 spans 15 amino acids. CDR3 DNA sequence: TGTGCCAGCAGCTTATCAATAGGGGGAAATACTGAAGCTTTCTTT. Residues: CASSLSIGGNTEAFF.

The rearrangement joins TRBV7-2 to TRBJ2-3; a weak D match, TRBD2 (6 bases). Germline CDR1 reads SGHTA; CDR2 reads FQGNSA. This CDR3 is built from 16 residues. Trimming stripped 2 bases from V and 1 base from J, with 13 bases between. In DNA, the CDR3 is TGTGCCAGCAGCTTAACTGGGGGACTGGGCACAGATACGCAGTATTTT. Translation: CASSLTGGLGTDTQYF. The full variable domain, completed using reference TRBV7-2 and TRBJ2-3, is GAGVSQSPSNKVTEKGKDVELRCDPISGHTALYWYRQSLGQGLEFLIYFQGNSAPDKSGLPSDRFSAERTGGSVSTLTIQRTQQEDSAVYLCASSLTGGLGTDTQYFGPGTRLTVL.

Here the CDR3 DNA reads TGTGCCAGCTCGGAGGGCCGAGCAGATACGCAGTATTTT. Amino acid sequence: CASSEGRADTQYF. This rearrangement joins TRBV18 to TRBJ2-3; tentative D call: TRBD2 (6 bases). V was pared by 6 bases and J by 4 bases, with 11 bases between. Germline CDR1 and CDR2: KGHSH and LQKENI. This CDR3 spans 13 amino acids.

V is TRBV30 and J is TRBJ2-6, with D perhaps TRBD1 or TRBD2 (6 bases each). The CDR3 runs 19 residues. Germline V gives CDR1 GTSNPN, CDR2 SVGIG (reference sequence). V lost 4 bases, J lost 2 bases, and 24 bases lay in between. The CDR3 region has the DNA TGTGCCTGGAAATTCGCTAACACGAGGGGGGCTCCTGGGGCCAACGTCCTGACTTTC. Amino acid sequence: CAWKFANTRGAPGANVLTF.

The chain recombines TRBV6-4 with TRBJ2-2, with D perhaps being TRBD1 or TRBD2 (5 bases each). V was shortened by 4 bases and J by 5 bases, with 11 bases between the two germline ends. Germline-derived CDR1 and CDR2 are MRHNA and SNTAGT. The CDR3 runs to 14 residues. The CDR3 nucleotides are TGTGCCAGCAGTGGCGCCTGGGGGACCGGGGAGCTGTTTTTT. Amino acids: CASSGAWGTGELFF.

The chain joins TRBV11-2 to TRBJ2-1, with D uncertain. The CDR3 is 11 amino acids. The ends were cut back, 3 bases at V and 8 bases at J, with 5 bases in the middle. Germline V gene lookup returns CDR1 SGHAT and CDR2 FQNNGV. In nucleotides, the CDR3 is TGTGCCAGCAGCTTTAGCTATGAGCAGTTCTTC. This encodes CASSFSYEQFF. Drawing the rest from reference TRBV11-2 and TRBJ2-1, the complete variable domain is EAGVAQSPRYKIIEKRQSVAFWCNPISGHATLYWYQQILGQGPKLLIQFQNNGVVDDSQLPKDRFSAERLKGVDSTLKIQPAKLEDSAVYLCASSFSYEQFFGPGTRLTVL.

This clone has a handful of counts. The rearrangement joins TRBV2 to TRBJ1-2; the D is unclear. The CDR3 has 15 amino acids. Looked up from germline, CDR1 is SNHLY and CDR2 is FYNNEI. V was shortened by 8 bases and J by 10 bases, with 26 bases between the two germline ends. Here the CDR3 DNA reads TGTGCCAGCTCTGATGACTTGTGGCAGAAGGGCGACTACACCTTC. It specifies CASSDDLWQKGDYTF.

This chain uses TRBV5-1 with TRBJ2-1, with D unresolved. CDR1 SGHRS and CDR2 YFSETQ come from the germline V gene. V gave up 2 bases and J gave up 5 bases, with 5 bases separating them. This CDR3 is 12 amino acids long. The CDR3 region is CASSFYDNEQFF. The CDR3 DNA reads as TGCGCCAGCAGCTTTTACGACAATGAGCAGTTCTTC. Combining the CDR3 with reference TRBV5-1 and TRBJ2-1 gives the whole variable domain KAGVTQTPRYLIKTRGQQVTLSCSPISGHRSVSWYQQTPGQGLQFLFEYFSETQRNKGNFPGRFSGRQFSNSRSEMNVSTLELGDSALYLCASSFYDNEQFFGPGTRLTVL.